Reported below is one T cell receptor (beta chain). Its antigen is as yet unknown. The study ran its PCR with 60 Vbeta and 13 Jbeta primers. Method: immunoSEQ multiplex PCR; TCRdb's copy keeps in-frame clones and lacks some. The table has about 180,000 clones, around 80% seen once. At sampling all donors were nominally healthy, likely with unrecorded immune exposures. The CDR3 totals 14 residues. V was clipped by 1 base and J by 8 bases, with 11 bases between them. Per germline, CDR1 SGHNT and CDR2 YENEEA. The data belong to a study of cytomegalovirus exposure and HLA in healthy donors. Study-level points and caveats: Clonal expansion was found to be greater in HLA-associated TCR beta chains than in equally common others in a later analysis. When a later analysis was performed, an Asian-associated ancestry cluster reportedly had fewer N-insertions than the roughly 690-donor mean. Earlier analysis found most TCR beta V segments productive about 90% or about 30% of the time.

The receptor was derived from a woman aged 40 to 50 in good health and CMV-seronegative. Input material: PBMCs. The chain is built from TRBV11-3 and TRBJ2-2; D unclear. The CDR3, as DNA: TGTGCCAGCAGCTTAGGTCTCCTCGTTGGGGAGCTGTTTTTT. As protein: CASSLGLLVGELFF.